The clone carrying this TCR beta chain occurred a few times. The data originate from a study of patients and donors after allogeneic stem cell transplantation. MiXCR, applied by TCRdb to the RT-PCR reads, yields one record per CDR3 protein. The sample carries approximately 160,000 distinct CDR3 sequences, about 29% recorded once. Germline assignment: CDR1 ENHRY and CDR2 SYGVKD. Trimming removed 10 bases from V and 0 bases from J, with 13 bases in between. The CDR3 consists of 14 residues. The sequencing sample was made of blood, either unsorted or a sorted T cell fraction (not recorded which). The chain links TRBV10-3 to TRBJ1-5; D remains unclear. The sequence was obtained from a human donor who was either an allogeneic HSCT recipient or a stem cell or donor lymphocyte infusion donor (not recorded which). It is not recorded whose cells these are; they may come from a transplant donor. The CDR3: CATRRGDSNQPQHF. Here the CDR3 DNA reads TGTGCCACCCGTCGCGGTGATAGCAATCAGCCCCAGCATTTT.